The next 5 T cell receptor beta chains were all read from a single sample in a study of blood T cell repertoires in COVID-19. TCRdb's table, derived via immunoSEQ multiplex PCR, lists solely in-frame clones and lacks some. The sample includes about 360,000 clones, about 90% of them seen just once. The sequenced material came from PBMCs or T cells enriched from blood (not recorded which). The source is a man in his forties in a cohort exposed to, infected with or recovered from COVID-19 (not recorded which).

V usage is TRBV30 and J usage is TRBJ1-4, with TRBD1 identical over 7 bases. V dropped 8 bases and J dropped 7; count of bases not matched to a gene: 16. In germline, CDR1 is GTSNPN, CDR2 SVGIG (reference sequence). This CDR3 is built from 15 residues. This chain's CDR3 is CALEPPGQTSEKLFF. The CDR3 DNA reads TGTGCCCTGGAGCCTCCGGGACAGACGAGTGAAAAACTGTTTTTT.

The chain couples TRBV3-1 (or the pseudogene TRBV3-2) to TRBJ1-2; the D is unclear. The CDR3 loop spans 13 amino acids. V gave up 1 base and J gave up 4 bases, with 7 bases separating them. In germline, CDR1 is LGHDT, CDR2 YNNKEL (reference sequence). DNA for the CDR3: TGTGCCAGCAGCCAAGTATCCAGCTATGGCTACACCTTC. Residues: CASSQVSSYGYTF.

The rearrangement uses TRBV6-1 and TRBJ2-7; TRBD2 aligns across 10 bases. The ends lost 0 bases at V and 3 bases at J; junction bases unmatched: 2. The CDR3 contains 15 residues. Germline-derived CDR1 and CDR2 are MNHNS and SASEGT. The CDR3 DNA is TGTGCCAGCAGTGAAGCTAGCGGGAGGTTCTACGAGCAGTACTTC. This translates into CASSEASGRFYEQYF.

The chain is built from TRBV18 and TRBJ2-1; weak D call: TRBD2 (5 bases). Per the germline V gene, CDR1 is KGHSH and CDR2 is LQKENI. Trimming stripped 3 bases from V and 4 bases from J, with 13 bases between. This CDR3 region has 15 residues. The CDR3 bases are TGTGCCAGCTCACCCCCGGCGGGCTGGTACAATGAGCAGTTCTTC. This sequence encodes CASSPPAGWYNEQFF.

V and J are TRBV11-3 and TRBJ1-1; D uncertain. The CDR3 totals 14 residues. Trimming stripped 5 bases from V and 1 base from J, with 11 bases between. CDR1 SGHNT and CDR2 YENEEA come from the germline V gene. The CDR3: CASSPGSTNTEAFF. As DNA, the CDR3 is TGTGCCAGCAGCCCTGGCTCCACGAACACTGAAGCTTTCTTT.